These T cell receptor beta chains were read from a single sample in a study of blood T cell repertoires in COVID-19. TCRdb's table, derived via immunoSEQ multiplex PCR, lists solely in-frame clones and lacks some. The table records some 140,000 clones, 85% to 90% of them present only once. Sequencing input: peripheral blood. The receptor set was obtained from a man between 65 and 85 years old with active COVID-19. The CDR3 runs from the conserved cysteine through the conserved F or W. The order of the fields is clone size, V gene, J gene, D gene, CDR3 DNA, CDR3 protein. The D gene is left open where the match is weak. Clone size appears in some rows only: once, few, many, or a class for an expanded clone.

clone_size: NA
v_call: TRBV27
j_call: TRBJ2-7
d_call: NA
cdr3_nt: TGTGCCAGCAGTTTATCCCCTAGCTCCTACGAGCAGTACTTC
cdr3_aa: CASSLSPSSYEQYF

clone_size: NA
v_call: TRBV4-1
j_call: TRBJ2-1
d_call: TRBD2
cdr3_nt: TGCGCCAGCAGCCAAGATTCCCTAGCGGGAGCCACCTCCTACAATGAGCAGTTCTTC
cdr3_aa: CASSQDSLAGATSYNEQFF

clone_size: NA
v_call: TRBV6-4
j_call: TRBJ2-3
d_call: NA
cdr3_nt: TGTGCCAGCAGTGCCCAGCCGGGGGGCACAGATACGCAGTATTTT
cdr3_aa: CASSAQPGGTDTQYF

clone_size: NA
v_call: TRBV18
j_call: TRBJ1-2
d_call: TRBD1
cdr3_nt: TGTGCCAGCTCACAGTCCCGGGACAGGGTCGCTAACTATGGCTACACCTTC
cdr3_aa: CASSQSRDRVANYGYTF

clone_size: NA
v_call: TRBV30
j_call: TRBJ1-2
d_call: NA
cdr3_nt: TGTGCCTGGTCGACCCTCTTGACAGGAGGAAACTATGGCTACACCTTC
cdr3_aa: CAWSTLLTGGNYGYTF

clone_size: NA
v_call: TRBV7-6
j_call: TRBJ1-2
d_call: NA
cdr3_nt: TGTGCCAGCAGCTTAGGGCCTTCTGATGGCTACACCTTC
cdr3_aa: CASSLGPSDGYTF

clone_size: few
v_call: TRBV5-1
j_call: TRBJ2-7
d_call: NA
cdr3_nt: TGCGCCAGCAGCTTGGGGGGCAGGGTTCGAGAGCAGTACTTC
cdr3_aa: CASSLGGRVREQYF

clone_size: NA
v_call: TRBV4-2
j_call: TRBJ2-3
d_call: TRBD1
cdr3_nt: TGTGCCAGCAGCTATATTTTACAGGGGGAGTTGGCAGATACGCAGTATTTT
cdr3_aa: CASSYILQGELADTQYF

clone_size: once
v_call: TRBV27
j_call: TRBJ1-2
d_call: TRBD1
cdr3_nt: TGTGCCAGCAGTTTATCCACGACAGGGGTGGGCGGCTACACCTTC
cdr3_aa: CASSLSTTGVGGYTF

clone_size: NA
v_call: TRBV6-2/TRBV6-3
j_call: TRBJ2-3
d_call: NA
cdr3_nt: TGTGCCAGCAGCCAACAGGGATATACGCAGTATTTT
cdr3_aa: CASSQQGYTQYF

clone_size: few
v_call: TRBV2
j_call: TRBJ2-7
d_call: TRBD2
cdr3_nt: TGTGCCAGCATAGGGGAGGGGAGATCCTACGAGCAGTACTTC
cdr3_aa: CASIGEGRSYEQYF

clone_size: once
v_call: TRBV28
j_call: TRBJ2-6
d_call: NA
cdr3_nt: TGTGCCAGCAGTTTATCCGGCTCTGGGGCCAACGTCCTGACTTTC
cdr3_aa: CASSLSGSGANVLTF

clone_size: NA
v_call: TRBV12-3/TRBV12-4
j_call: TRBJ2-1
d_call: NA
cdr3_nt: TGTGCCAGCAGTGCCTACAGGGAGGGAGAGCAGTTCTTC
cdr3_aa: CASSAYREGEQFF

clone_size: NA
v_call: TRBV6-6
j_call: TRBJ1-2
d_call: NA
cdr3_nt: TGTGCCAGCAGTTTAGACTATGGCTACACCTTC
cdr3_aa: CASSLDYGYTF

clone_size: NA
v_call: TRBV6-5
j_call: TRBJ2-2
d_call: TRBD2
cdr3_nt: TGTGCCAGCAGTTACTGGACTAGCGGCACCGGGGAGCTGTTTTTT
cdr3_aa: CASSYWTSGTGELFF

clone_size: NA
v_call: TRBV7-8
j_call: TRBJ1-5
d_call: NA
cdr3_nt: TGTGCCAGCAGCTTGGGGGGTCAGCCCCAGCATTTT
cdr3_aa: CASSLGGQPQHF

clone_size: NA
v_call: TRBV6-5
j_call: TRBJ2-1
d_call: TRBD2
cdr3_nt: TGTGCCAGCAGGCGGGGCGGGAGCTACAATGAGCAGTTCTTC
cdr3_aa: CASRRGGSYNEQFF

clone_size: NA
v_call: TRBV24-1
j_call: TRBJ2-3
d_call: TRBD1
cdr3_nt: TGTGCCACCAGTGGACAGGGTAGTAGAGATACGCAGTATTTT
cdr3_aa: CATSGQGSRDTQYF

clone_size: NA
v_call: TRBV28
j_call: TRBJ2-5
d_call: NA
cdr3_nt: TGTGCCAGCAGTCATCAGGTCAGGGAGACCCAGTACTTC
cdr3_aa: CASSHQVRETQYF

clone_size: once
v_call: TRBV7-8
j_call: TRBJ1-6
d_call: NA
cdr3_nt: TGTGCCAGCACCCGGGGCGATTCACCCCTCCACTTT
cdr3_aa: CASTRGDSPLHF

clone_size: NA
v_call: TRBV18
j_call: TRBJ2-5
d_call: NA
cdr3_nt: TGTGCCAGCTCACCAAGGGACACTCTGTACCAAGAGACCCAGTACTTC
cdr3_aa: CASSPRDTLYQETQYF

clone_size: NA
v_call: TRBV19
j_call: TRBJ1-5
d_call: TRBD1
cdr3_nt: TGTGCCAGTAGTAGCGGACAGGCCCTCGAGGCCCAGCATTTT
cdr3_aa: CASSSGQALEAQHF

clone_size: NA
v_call: TRBV21-1
j_call: TRBJ2-7
d_call: NA
cdr3_nt: TGTGCCAGCAGTCTAGGGAGGAAATCCTACGAGCAGTACTTC
cdr3_aa: CASSLGRKSYEQYF

clone_size: NA
v_call: TRBV28
j_call: TRBJ1-2
d_call: NA
cdr3_nt: TGTGCCAGCAGCCTCGGAGGGTATGGCTACACCTTC
cdr3_aa: CASSLGGYGYTF

clone_size: once
v_call: TRBV27
j_call: TRBJ1-4
d_call: NA
cdr3_nt: TGTGCCAGCAGTTTAATCGGGTTCGGGAAGATTGGAAAACTGTTTTTT
cdr3_aa: CASSLIGFGKIGKLFF

clone_size: once
v_call: TRBV9
j_call: TRBJ2-5
d_call: NA
cdr3_nt: TGTGCCAGCAGCGGGGGGCTAGAGCGGGAGACCCAGTACTTC
cdr3_aa: CASSGGLERETQYF

clone_size: NA
v_call: TRBV7-9
j_call: TRBJ2-7
d_call: TRBD1
cdr3_nt: TGTGCCAGCAGCCGCAATGACAGGGCCTCCTACGAGCAGTACTTC
cdr3_aa: CASSRNDRASYEQYF

clone_size: NA
v_call: TRBV9
j_call: TRBJ2-3
d_call: TRBD2
cdr3_nt: TGTGCCAGCAGCGCTAGCGGGAAGGCAGATACGCAGTATTTT
cdr3_aa: CASSASGKADTQYF

clone_size: once
v_call: TRBV5-5
j_call: TRBJ1-4
d_call: TRBD1
cdr3_nt: TGTGCCAGCAGCTTGGCTCGGACAGGGAATGAAAAACTGTTTTTT
cdr3_aa: CASSLARTGNEKLFF

clone_size: NA
v_call: TRBV9
j_call: TRBJ1-2
d_call: NA
cdr3_nt: TGTGCCAGCAGCGGGCCCCGGGGGGACCCCTATGGCTACACCTTC
cdr3_aa: CASSGPRGDPYGYTF

clone_size: NA
v_call: TRBV7-3
j_call: TRBJ2-3
d_call: TRBD2
cdr3_nt: TGTGCCAGCAGCCTTATCCCGACTAGCGGGAACACAGATACGCAGTATTTT
cdr3_aa: CASSLIPTSGNTDTQYF

clone_size: NA
v_call: TRBV27
j_call: TRBJ1-5
d_call: NA
cdr3_nt: TGTGCCAGCAGACACGTGGGCTTGGGCAATCAGCCCCAGCATTTT
cdr3_aa: CASRHVGLGNQPQHF

clone_size: NA
v_call: TRBV7-9
j_call: TRBJ1-5
d_call: NA
cdr3_nt: TGTGCCAGCAGCCCGGACGGAGCGGGGCCCCAGCATTTT
cdr3_aa: CASSPDGAGPQHF

clone_size: NA
v_call: TRBV9
j_call: TRBJ1-1
d_call: TRBD1
cdr3_nt: TGTGCCAGCAGCTTTCGACAGGGTGACATGAACACTGAAGCTTTCTTT
cdr3_aa: CASSFRQGDMNTEAFF

clone_size: NA
v_call: TRBV2
j_call: TRBJ2-7
d_call: TRBD1
cdr3_nt: TGTGCCAGTTATCAGGGGGACACGAGTTCCTACGAGCAGTACTTC
cdr3_aa: CASYQGDTSSYEQYF

clone_size: NA
v_call: TRBV24-1
j_call: TRBJ2-3
d_call: NA
cdr3_nt: TGTGCCACCAGTGATTCGGGGGAGCCCTCAGATACGCAGTATTTT
cdr3_aa: CATSDSGEPSDTQYF

clone_size: NA
v_call: TRBV27
j_call: TRBJ1-5
d_call: TRBD1
cdr3_nt: TGTGCCAGCAGCCCCTTGGACAGGGGGACGAATCAGCCCCAGCATTTT
cdr3_aa: CASSPLDRGTNQPQHF

clone_size: NA
v_call: TRBV18
j_call: TRBJ1-3
d_call: NA
cdr3_nt: TGTGCCAGCTCATCGGAGGGGTCCTCTGGAAACACCATATATTTT
cdr3_aa: CASSSEGSSGNTIYF

clone_size: NA
v_call: TRBV7-7
j_call: TRBJ2-2
d_call: TRBD2
cdr3_nt: TGTGCTAGCAGCACGGGACTAGCGGGGACCACCGGGGAGCTGTTTTTT
cdr3_aa: CASSTGLAGTTGELFF

clone_size: NA
v_call: TRBV28
j_call: TRBJ2-7
d_call: NA
cdr3_nt: TGTGCCAGCAGTTCGGCCCCGGGGGTGGGGCGTCACGAGCAGTACTTC
cdr3_aa: CASSSAPGVGRHEQYF

clone_size: NA
v_call: TRBV27
j_call: TRBJ2-3
d_call: NA
cdr3_nt: TGTGCCAGCAGTTTCTCTAGCACAGATACGCAGTATTTT
cdr3_aa: CASSFSSTDTQYF

clone_size: NA
v_call: TRBV28
j_call: TRBJ1-2
d_call: NA
cdr3_nt: TGTGCCAGCAGCCGACGGGGGGTTGTTCCCTATGGCTACACCTTC
cdr3_aa: CASSRRGVVPYGYTF

clone_size: NA
v_call: TRBV9
j_call: TRBJ2-1
d_call: TRBD2
cdr3_nt: TGTGCCAGCAGCGTAGTAGCGGGAGGGTTAAATGAGCAGTTCTTC
cdr3_aa: CASSVVAGGLNEQFF

clone_size: NA
v_call: TRBV9
j_call: TRBJ2-1
d_call: TRBD2
cdr3_nt: TGTGCCAGCAGTTACGGGACTAGCGGGAGATACAATGAGCAGTTCTTC
cdr3_aa: CASSYGTSGRYNEQFF

clone_size: NA
v_call: TRBV5-5
j_call: TRBJ1-5
d_call: NA
cdr3_nt: TGTGCCAGCAGCTTGGCGGGGGGTGGCAATCAGCCCCAGCATTTT
cdr3_aa: CASSLAGGGNQPQHF

clone_size: NA
v_call: TRBV24-1
j_call: TRBJ1-5
d_call: NA
cdr3_nt: TGTGCCACCCAGTCGGGAAATCAGCCCCAGCATTTT
cdr3_aa: CATQSGNQPQHF

clone_size: NA
v_call: TRBV5-1
j_call: TRBJ1-3
d_call: NA
cdr3_nt: TGCGCCAGCCGAGAGGGCCCACTACAGGGCTCTTCTGGAAACACCATATATTTT
cdr3_aa: CASREGPLQGSSGNTIYF

clone_size: NA
v_call: TRBV5-6
j_call: TRBJ1-2
d_call: NA
cdr3_nt: TGTGCCAGCAGCTCACAGGGCGGGCGGAATACCTATGGCTACACCTTC
cdr3_aa: CASSSQGGRNTYGYTF

clone_size: NA
v_call: TRBV5-1
j_call: TRBJ2-1
d_call: NA
cdr3_nt: TGCGCCAGCAGCTCCCACTTGGGCGGGTCCTACAATGAGCAGTTCTTC
cdr3_aa: CASSSHLGGSYNEQFF

clone_size: NA
v_call: TRBV5-1
j_call: TRBJ1-1
d_call: TRBD1
cdr3_nt: TGCGCCAGCAGCTTGCAGGGACAGGGACTGAACACTGAAGCTTTCTTT
cdr3_aa: CASSLQGQGLNTEAFF

clone_size: NA
v_call: TRBV5-1
j_call: TRBJ2-1
d_call: TRBD2
cdr3_nt: TGCGCCAGCAGCTTGACTAGCGGGTCCTACAATGAGCAGTTCTTC
cdr3_aa: CASSLTSGSYNEQFF

clone_size: NA
v_call: TRBV18
j_call: TRBJ1-1
d_call: TRBD1
cdr3_nt: TGTGCCAGCTCCGCAGACAGGGACACTGAAGCTTTCTTT
cdr3_aa: CASSADRDTEAFF

clone_size: NA
v_call: TRBV9
j_call: TRBJ2-7
d_call: NA
cdr3_nt: TGTGCCAGCAGTCCTCGGACAGATAACTACGAGCAGTACTTC
cdr3_aa: CASSPRTDNYEQYF

clone_size: NA
v_call: TRBV2
j_call: TRBJ2-5
d_call: NA
cdr3_nt: TGTGCCACCCTGTCGACATTCCAAGAGACCCAGTACTTC
cdr3_aa: CATLSTFQETQYF

clone_size: NA
v_call: TRBV30
j_call: TRBJ1-2
d_call: NA
cdr3_nt: TGTGCCTGGGACCCAAGCGGTCGCTATGGCTACACCTTC
cdr3_aa: CAWDPSGRYGYTF

clone_size: NA
v_call: TRBV7-7
j_call: TRBJ2-5
d_call: NA
cdr3_nt: TGTGCCAGCAGCTTCAACGAGGGAGGGACCCAGTACTTC
cdr3_aa: CASSFNEGGTQYF

clone_size: NA
v_call: TRBV9
j_call: TRBJ1-1
d_call: NA
cdr3_nt: TGTGCCAGCAGCGTAGGGACCTCAGGGTGGGCTTTCTTT
cdr3_aa: CASSVGTSGWAFF